Presented here are 20 T cell receptor beta chains from one specimen sequenced in a study of beta chain features in type 1 diabetes (dated by TCRdb to 2017 to 2018). The library was obtained by the immunoSEQ multiplex PCR assay. The entire amount of isolated RNA was reverse transcribed using the High Capacity cDNA Reverse Transcription Kit, so the sequenced TCRB transcripts were expressed ones. Sourced from immuneACCESS, this table was stored by TCRdb with only in-frame sequences that have V and J called. A share of the clones is absent; for the studies checked, an unresolved V gene accounts for under half, and the remainder has no known explanation. Present in this sample are fewer than 300,000 clones, roughly a tenth of which were seen just once. The ten largest account for 0.017% of the sample. These receptors lack a known antigen. What the authors observed across the whole study: A moderate but significant shortening of TCRB CDR3 length was observed in type 1 diabetes patients in all four CD4+ subsets.

The sequenced sample was naive CD4+ T cells from blood. The cell subset or site label here, explained by the study, means: true naive CD4+ T cells. The receptors were sampled from a man under 40 with type 1 diabetes.

The chain couples TRBV19 to TRBJ2-4; D possibly corresponds to TRBD2 (5 bases). The CDR3 spans 16 residues. Germline V lookup: CDR1 LNHDA, CDR2 SQIVND (reference sequence). V gave up 1 base and J gave up 0 bases, with 10 bases separating them. The CDR3 loop reads CASSIAGSQAKNIQYF. The CDR3 DNA reads as TGTGCCAGTAGTATAGCGGGATCTCAAGCCAAAAACATTCAGTACTTC.

This sequence joins TRBV7-9 and TRBJ1-1, with D unclear. The CDR3 runs 13 residues. The V gene lost 2 bases and the J gene lost 5 bases, with 9 bases spanning the gap. Germline V gene sequence: CDR1 SEHNR, CDR2 FQNEAQ (reference sequence). Here the CDR3 reads CASSLLTETEAFF. CDR3 nucleotide sequence: TGTGCCAGCAGCTTACTAACAGAGACTGAAGCTTTCTTT.

Only a few counts were recorded for this clone. CDR3 nucleotides: TGTGCCAGCAGGAGTTTCGGGACAGGCCCCTACGAGCAGTACTTC. Its translation: CASRSFGTGPYEQYF. The rearrangement joins TRBV2 to TRBJ2-7, with TRBD1 identical over 8 bases. The length of the CDR3 is 15 residues. From germline, CDR1 is SNHLY and CDR2 FYNNEI. Trimming took 6 bases from V and 2 from J; bases not matched to a gene: 9.

J is TRBJ1-2 and V is TRBV7-9; TRBD1 matches 9 bases. This CDR3 contains 13 residues. J gave up 5 bases and V 6 bases, and 4 bases lay outside the gene matches. Germline-derived CDR1 and CDR2 are SEHNR and FQNEAQ (reference sequence). CDR3: CASSSDRGYGYTF. In DNA form, the CDR3 reads TGTGCCAGCAGTTCAGACAGGGGGTATGGCTACACCTTC.

There are a few counts of this clone. This sequence joins TRBV6-6 and TRBJ1-6, with TRBD1 matching over 7 bases. J was trimmed by 7 bases and V by 2 bases; bases with no gene match: 8. CDR3 size: 16 residues. Per germline, CDR1 MNHNY and CDR2 SVGAGI (reference sequence). CDR3 sequence reads: CASSYATGARNSPLHF. Written as DNA, the CDR3 is TGTGCCAGCAGTTACGCAACAGGGGCTAGGAATTCACCCCTCCACTTT.

This clone was seen only a few times. This chain links TRBV15 with TRBJ2-7, with a weak D call TRBD2 (6 bases). CDR3 size: 13 residues. Trimming shortened V by 4 bases and J by 4 bases, and 11 bases separated the two germline ends. Germline lookup yields CDR1 LNHNV and CDR2 YYDKDF (reference sequence). The CDR3 DNA is TGTGCCACCAGCATCGAACGGGGGTACGAGCAGTACTTC. This translates into CATSIERGYEQYF.

This sequence joins TRBV19 and TRBJ2-7; tentatively, D is TRBD1 (5 bases). CDR3 length: 15 amino acids. Trimming left V 3 bases short and J 0 bases short, with 12 bases between. Per the germline V gene, CDR1 is LNHDA and CDR2 is SQIVND (reference sequence). CDR3 residues: CASSISNRLSYEQYF. The CDR3 coding sequence is TGTGCCAGTAGTATCTCAAACAGGCTCTCCTACGAGCAGTACTTC.

The chain carries TRBV7-2 and TRBJ1-6, with a tentative D call TRBD1 (6 bases). V was clipped by 4 bases and J by 10 bases, with 14 bases between them. The CDR3 consists of 14 residues. CDR1 and CDR2 (germline): SGHTA, FQGNSA. This CDR3 is CASSSDRRRSPLHF. CDR3 DNA: TGTGCCAGCAGCTCCGACAGGCGGAGGTCACCCCTCCACTTT.

This clone was seen more than once but under ten times. V gene TRBV7-9 combines with J gene TRBJ1-4; no clear D gene. CDR3 length: 13 amino acids. The V gene lost 1 base and the J gene lost 8 bases, with 8 bases spanning the gap. CDR1 and CDR2 (germline): SEHNR, FQNEAQ (reference sequence). The CDR3 bases are TGTGCCAGCAGCTTAGGGACTCGGGAAAAACTGTTTTTT. Residues: CASSLGTREKLFF.

In regard to this clone: One junction end disagrees with the germline gene, perhaps due to a read error. The rearrangement links TRBV9 to TRBJ2-1, with D possibly being TRBD1 (7 bases). From germline, CDR1 is SGDLS and CDR2 YYNGEE. This CDR3 has 11 residues. CDR3 sequence (DNA): TGTGCTAGCAGCCGGGGGACAGCGCAGTTCTTC. It yields the protein CASSRGTAQFF.

The V call is TRBV7-9, the J call TRBJ2-5; a weak D match, TRBD2 (7 bases). V lost 4 bases, J lost 2 bases, and 11 bases lay in between. Germline CDR1 and CDR2: SEHNR and FQNEAQ (reference sequence). The CDR3 is 14 residues long. The chain's CDR3 is CASSSKGGQETQYF. The CDR3 bases are TGTGCCAGCAGCTCGAAGGGGGGGCAAGAGACCCAGTACTTC. The full variable domain, rest sourced from reference TRBV7-9 and TRBJ2-5, is DTGVSQNPRHKITKRGQNVTFRCDPISEHNRLYWYRQTLGQGPEFLTYFQNEAQLEKSRLLSDRFSAERPKGSFSTLEIQRTEQGDSAMYLCASSSKGGQETQYFGPGTRLLVL.

The rearrangement joins TRBV5-1 to TRBJ2-2, with a tentative D call TRBD1 (5 bases). V was trimmed by 0 bases and J by 4 bases, leaving 13 bases between them. This CDR3 comprises 16 residues. The germline V gene encodes CDR1 SGHRS and CDR2 YFSETQ. CDR3 protein: CASSLGRPQATGELFF. CDR3 nucleotide sequence: TGCGCCAGCAGCTTGGGGCGTCCACAGGCCACCGGGGAGCTGTTTTTT.

The CDR3 loop reads CASSRRGRGETQYF. As DNA, the CDR3 is TGTGCCAGTAGCCGCAGGGGGCGCGGGGAGACCCAGTACTTC. V and J are TRBV19 and TRBJ2-5; 8 bases are shared with TRBD1. CDR3 size: 14 residues. Germline V lookup: CDR1 LNHDA, CDR2 SQIVND (reference sequence). V gave up 6 bases and J gave up 5 bases; unmatched junction bases: 8.

This clone appeared a few times. The V call is TRBV7-2, the J call TRBJ1-2; D is undetermined. Germline CDR1 is SGHTA and CDR2 is FQGNSA. V lost 10 bases and J lost 4, with 16 bases in between. The CDR3 has 13 residues. DNA for the CDR3: TGTGCCACCAGAGAGGGTTCACCCTATGGCTACACCTTC. It specifies CATREGSPYGYTF. Together with reference TRBV7-2 and TRBJ1-2, the CDR3 gives the full variable domain: GAGVSQSPSNKVTEKGKDVELRCDPISGHTALYWYRQSLGQGLEFLIYFQGNSAPDKSGLPSDRFSAERTGGSVSTLTIQRTQQEDSAVYLCATREGSPYGYTFGSGTRLTVV.

There are a few counts of this clone. The chain has TRBV28 and TRBJ2-4, with D maybe TRBD1 (6 bases). The CDR3 is made up of 15 amino acids. Trimming stripped 5 bases from V and 0 bases from J, with 11 bases between. Germline V CDR1 and CDR2: MDHEN, SYDVKM. CDR3 sequence (DNA): TGTGCCAGCAGTCTTACAGGGTTAGCCAAAAACATTCAGTACTTC. Protein product: CASSLTGLAKNIQYF. The full variable domain, with the rest looked up from reference TRBV28 and TRBJ2-4, is DVKVTQSSRYLVKRTGEKVFLECVQDMDHENMFWYRQDPGLGLRLIYFSYDVKMKEKGDIPEGYSVSREKKERFSLILESASTNQTSMYLCASSLTGLAKNIQYFGAGTRLSVL.

This chain joins TRBV5-1 and TRBJ2-2; no clear D gene. The CDR3 covers 15 residues. With 2 bases removed from V and 3 bases from J, the gap between germline ends came to 11 bases. Germline lookup yields CDR1 SGHRS and CDR2 YFSETQ. In DNA form, the CDR3 reads TGCGCCAGCAGCTTTAGTACGGTGGACACCGGGGAGCTGTTTTTT. Protein: CASSFSTVDTGELFF. Based on the CDR3 plus reference TRBV5-1 and TRBJ2-2, the full variable domain is KAGVTQTPRYLIKTRGQQVTLSCSPISGHRSVSWYQQTPGQGLQFLFEYFSETQRNKGNFPGRFSGRQFSNSRSEMNVSTLELGDSALYLCASSFSTVDTGELFFGEGSRLTVL.

CDR3 residues: CASSQEKDSSGPTDTQYF. The CDR3 DNA reads as TGCGCCAGCAGCCAAGAAAAGGACTCCTCGGGCCCCACAGATACGCAGTATTTT. The chain combines TRBV4-1 with TRBJ2-3; D is perhaps TRBD2 (5 bases). The CDR3 runs to 18 residues. V was cut by 0 bases and J by 2 bases, with 18 bases left in between. The germline V gene encodes CDR1 MGHRA and CDR2 YSYEKL.

This clone was seen more than once but under ten times. The chain links TRBV4-2 to TRBJ1-1; unclear D gene. The CDR3 runs to 13 residues. Trimming took 5 bases from V and 1 from J, leaving 8 bases between them. Germline V gives CDR1 LGHNA, CDR2 YNFKEQ. The DNA for the CDR3 is TGTGCCAGCAGCACCCCAGGGAACACTGAAGCTTTCTTT. Translating it yields CASSTPGNTEAFF.

The V gene is TRBV25-1, the J gene TRBJ2-2; TRBD1 matches 8 bases. Germline loops: CDR1 MGHDK, CDR2 SYGVNS. V lost 0 bases, J lost 7 bases, and 4 bases stayed unmatched. The CDR3 covers 15 residues. The CDR3 spells CASSEYAGGGGELFF. The CDR3 DNA sequence: TGTGCCAGCAGTGAATATGCAGGGGGCGGCGGGGAGCTGTTTTTT.

This clone was observed a few times. The rearrangement links TRBV5-4 to TRBJ1-1; no firm D call. Trimming left V 2 bases short and J 4 bases short, with 9 bases between. CDR1 SGHNT and CDR2 YYREEE come from the germline V gene (reference sequence). The CDR3 contains 13 residues. CDR3 amino acids: CASSFPSGTEAFF. The CDR3 bases are TGTGCCAGCAGCTTCCCATCAGGCACTGAAGCTTTCTTT.